This TCR beta chain was obtained from a study of neoadjuvant anti-PD-1 for oral cavity cancer. This CDR3 has 15 amino acids. V dropped 2 bases and J dropped 2; count of bases not matched to a gene: 5. Germline loops: CDR1 ENHRY, CDR2 SYGVKD. This clone appeared once. No antigen is known for it. Patients had HPV-negative, locally advanced oral cavity squamous cell carcinoma. Study results and limitations: PBMC Gini-index clonality exceeded responders' in non-responders post-nivolumab.

Libraries were prepared by immunoSEQ multiplex PCR; TCRdb keeps only in-frame clonotypes and omits some of them. The sample consists of 15,000 or so clones, roughly 69% of them appearing once. This clonotype was sampled from a person between 40 and 85 years old with oral cavity squamous cell carcinoma. V usage is TRBV10-3 and J usage is TRBJ1-2, with TRBD1 matching over 7 bases. This sample comprised PBMCs, obtained before nivolumab (anti-PD-1) treatment. The CDR3 spells CAISERTGINYGYTF. CDR3 coding DNA: TGTGCCATCAGTGAGAGGACAGGTATCAACTATGGCTACACCTTC.